This TCR beta chain was recorded in a study of cytomegalovirus exposure and HLA in healthy donors. Whole-study findings and limits: Other equally common chains were less clonally expanded than HLA-associated TCR beta chains, a later analysis showed. As a later analysis showed, several of the most significant clusters appeared to be linked to common viral pathogens. Earlier findings revealed that most TCR beta V segments proved productive either about 90% or about 30% of the time.

PCR primers comprised 60 Vbeta and 13 Jbeta primers. Generated by immunoSEQ multiplex PCR, the TCRdb table keeps only in-frame clones and is missing some. In the table there are 200,000 or so clones, 75% to 80% of which are singletons. Comments on this clone: Its specificity is unknown.

This clonotype was sampled from a man aged 18 to 30 in good health and CMV-seronegative. The specimen was PBMCs.

The CDR3 bases are TGTGCCAGCAGCACCCGGGACAACCCTCAGGATACGAACACCGGGGAGCTGTTTTTT. This translates into CASSTRDNPQDTNTGELFF. V is TRBV13 and J is TRBJ2-2, with D possibly matching TRBD1 (6 bases). Trimming took off 5 bases at V and 0 bases at J, with 22 bases between the two ends. The CDR3 runs 19 residues. Germline CDR1 reads PRHDT; CDR2 reads FYEKMQ (reference sequence).